Listed below are T cell receptor beta chains from one sample, sequenced in a study of blood T cell repertoires in COVID-19. Sequencing used immunoSEQ multiplex PCR; TCRdb keeps in-frame clones, though not all of them. Of 250,000 to 300,000 clones in the sample, 85% to 90% were seen once. Sequenced: peripheral blood. Receptors were obtained from a woman between 40 and 55 years old who had recovered from COVID-19. Each CDR3 is given with its conserved first and last residue. Fields, in order: J gene, D gene, clone size, V gene, CDR3 DNA, CDR3 protein. D genes are given only for firm matches. Expanded clones get a size class; other rows say once, few or many, or leave the size out.

TRBJ2-1	TRBD2	few	TRBV7-9	TGTGCCAGCAGCCCCCTCGGACTAGCGACCAATGAGCAGTTCTTC	CASSPLGLATNEQFF
TRBJ2-5	.	.	TRBV2	TGTGCCAGCAGACAACCAAGGGAGGCCCACCCCCAAGAGACCCAGTACTTC	CASRQPREAHPQETQYF
TRBJ1-5	.	few	TRBV5-4	TGTGCCAGCAGCTCCGACAACAATCAGCCCCAGCATTTT	CASSSDNNQPQHF
TRBJ1-2	.	.	TRBV11-2	TGTGCCAGCAGCCCCCGGGGGGCGGATGGCTACACCTTC	CASSPRGADGYTF
TRBJ1-1	TRBD1	.	TRBV18	TGTGCCAGCTCACCACTCGTTGGGACAGGGGCCACCATGAACACTGAAGCTTTCTTT	CASSPLVGTGATMNTEAFF
TRBJ2-7	.	few	TRBV5-4	TGTGCCAGCAGCTTCCCCCAGTCCTACGAGCAGTACTTC	CASSFPQSYEQYF
TRBJ1-2	TRBD1	.	TRBV19	TGTGCCAGTCCCTACAGGGGGGCTAACTATGGCTACACCTTC	CASPYRGANYGYTF
TRBJ2-3	TRBD1	.	TRBV9	TGTGCCAGCAGCGTAGCGGCAGGGGGCGCAGGGGATACGCAGTATTTT	CASSVAAGGAGDTQYF
TRBJ2-5	.	.	TRBV7-2	TGTGCCAGCAGCTTAATACAGGGTGGGACCCAGTACTTC	CASSLIQGGTQYF
TRBJ2-7	TRBD1	.	TRBV10-3	TGTGCCATCAGTGCCCAGGGACAGGCCCTTAGCGAGCAGTACTTC	CAISAQGQALSEQYF
TRBJ2-2	.	.	TRBV5-5	TGTGCCAGCAGCTTGTTTAGCGCGAACACCGGGGAGCTGTTTTTT	CASSLFSANTGELFF
TRBJ2-7	TRBD2	.	TRBV9	TGTGCCAGCAGCGAGGGCGGGAGCCAGGCCTACGAGCAGTACTTC	CASSEGGSQAYEQYF
TRBJ1-6	TRBD1	.	TRBV13	TGTGCCAGCAGCTCCGGGACAGGGGGTTCACCCCTCCACTTT	CASSSGTGGSPLHF
TRBJ2-1	.	.	TRBV10-3	TGTGCCATCAGTGAGCCCCTCGCGGGTGGGCATCGCCGAAGCTCCTACAATGAGCAGTTCTTC	CAISEPLAGGHRRSSYNEQFF
TRBJ1-5	TRBD1	.	TRBV7-9	TGTGCCAGCAGCACAGACAGGGATAGCAATCAGCCCCAGCATTTT	CASSTDRDSNQPQHF
TRBJ2-3	.	.	TRBV5-6	TGTGCCAGCAGCTTGGGGGACATTACAGATACGCAGTATTTT	CASSLGDITDTQYF
TRBJ2-3	.	.	TRBV10-3	TGTGCCATCAGTGAAGGGGGAGTGAGCACAGATACGCAGTATTTT	CAISEGGVSTDTQYF
TRBJ2-1	.	once	TRBV6-5	TGTGCCAGCAGTTACCCTAGGCCCCGCTCCTACAATGAGCAGTTCTTC	CASSYPRPRSYNEQFF
TRBJ2-1	.	.	TRBV7-2	TGTGCCAGCGAACCCCCCGGGACTCTATACAATGAGCAGTTCTTC	CASEPPGTLYNEQFF
TRBJ2-3	.	once	TRBV10-3	TGTGCCATCAGTGAGATGGGGGGGGCAGACGGTGAGGATACGCAGTATTTT	CAISEMGGADGEDTQYF
TRBJ2-2	.	.	TRBV27	TGTGCCAGCAGTTTGGGGCCGACCACCGGGGAGCTGTTTTTT	CASSLGPTTGELFF
TRBJ1-2	.	medium-sized	TRBV27	TGTGCCAGCAGCCCGGAGGGAAACTATGGCTACACCTTC	CASSPEGNYGYTF
TRBJ2-3	TRBD1	.	TRBV18	TGTGCCAGCTCACCACCAGGGGGCATAGATACGCAGTATTTT	CASSPPGGIDTQYF
TRBJ1-1	TRBD1	.	TRBV6-2/TRBV6-3	TGTGCCAGCAGTTACCGGGACAGGGAAGAAGCTTTCTTT	CASSYRDREEAFF
TRBJ2-5	.	.	TRBV5-4	TGTGCCAGCAGCGAGAGGGAGACCCAGTACTTC	CASSERETQYF
TRBJ2-1	TRBD2	.	TRBV9	TGTGCCAGCAGCGTAGGTCCGGGACTAGGCGACGTGGGGCAGTTCTTC	CASSVGPGLGDVGQFF
TRBJ1-2	TRBD1	.	TRBV19	TGTGCCAGTACCCGACAGGGGCAGGGGGGCTACACCTTC	CASTRQGQGGYTF
TRBJ1-6	.	.	TRBV16	TGTGCCAGCAGCCCCCGGGAGGAACCTTCACCCCTCCACTTT	CASSPREEPSPLHF
TRBJ2-5	.	.	TRBV12-5	TGTGCTAGTGGCAATGACAGGCAAGAGACCCAGTACTTC	CASGNDRQETQYF
TRBJ2-3	TRBD2	.	TRBV30	TGTGCCTGGAGCGTAGGGCTGGGGGGGGATACGCAGTATTTT	CAWSVGLGGDTQYF
TRBJ2-1	.	.	TRBV6-5	TGTGCCAGCGGTCCCGGGGCCTACAATGAGCAGTTCTTC	CASGPGAYNEQFF
TRBJ2-1	.	.	TRBV7-6	TGTGCCAGCAGCTTCGGGTACAATGAGCAGTTCTTC	CASSFGYNEQFF
TRBJ2-1	.	.	TRBV19	TGTGCCAGTAGTAAGGGGGACCCGAGCTCCTACAATGAGCAGTTCTTC	CASSKGDPSSYNEQFF
TRBJ1-1	.	.	TRBV21-1	TGTGCCAGCAGCAAATGCCCCCGACAGATGAACACTGAAGCTTTCTTT	CASSKCPRQMNTEAFF
TRBJ1-5	.	.	TRBV18	TGTGCCAGCTCACCCGCTGGGGCGGCGTTGGCCCAGCATTTT	CASSPAGAALAQHF
TRBJ1-5	.	.	TRBV28	TGTGCCAGCAGTTTATGGGGGCCTGGGGGGAGCAATCAGCCCCAGCATTTT	CASSLWGPGGSNQPQHF
TRBJ2-1	.	.	TRBV25-1	TGTGCCAGCAGTGATCGACTGCCCCCCTACAATGAGCAGTTCTTC	CASSDRLPPYNEQFF
TRBJ2-1	.	.	TRBV12-1	TGTGCCAGCAGCCAATTGGGACTAGCGGACAATGAGCAGTTCTTC	CASSQLGLADNEQFF
TRBJ2-5	.	.	TRBV20-1	TGCAGTGCCAACCAAGAGACCCAGTACTTC	CSANQETQYF
TRBJ1-2	.	.	TRBV18	TGTGCCAGCTCACCATCCCCCCAGGGCCCCTATGGCTACACCTTC	CASSPSPQGPYGYTF
TRBJ1-3	TRBD1	.	TRBV11-2	TGTGCCAGCAGAAGGGGGCCACAGAAGCGAGTCTCTGGAAACACCATATATTTT	CASRRGPQKRVSGNTIYF
TRBJ2-1	TRBD2	.	TRBV4-3	TGCGCCAGCAGCCAAACAGGACTAGCGGGTTTTGAGCAGTTCTTC	CASSQTGLAGFEQFF
TRBJ2-7	TRBD1	.	TRBV6-5	TGTGCCAGCGGGGGGGGACAGGGGTCTTACGAGCAGTACTTC	CASGGGQGSYEQYF
TRBJ2-2	TRBD2	.	TRBV3-1/TRBV3-2	TGTGCCAGCAGCCTCGGACTAGCGTCAGGGCCCGGGGAGCTGTTTTTT	CASSLGLASGPGELFF
TRBJ2-2	TRBD1	.	TRBV7-9	TGTGCCAGCAGCCCCCCTGGGGACAGGGTAAACGGGGAGCTGTTTTTT	CASSPPGDRVNGELFF
TRBJ1-1	.	.	TRBV11-2	TGTGCCAGCAGCTTAGGGGCGCGGGACACTGAAGCTTTCTTT	CASSLGARDTEAFF
TRBJ2-1	.	.	TRBV28	TGTGCCAGCAGTTTGGGGGCCGGCCTAGCCCCCGGCCAGTTCTTC	CASSLGAGLAPGQFF
TRBJ2-3	.	.	TRBV30	TGTGCCTGGAGTGTACTTGGCGGGGCAGATACGCAGTATTTT	CAWSVLGGADTQYF
TRBJ2-1	.	.	TRBV30	TGTGCCTGGAATCCACTTCGGAATGAGCAGTTCTTC	CAWNPLRNEQFF
TRBJ1-3	TRBD1	.	TRBV6-6	TGTGCCAGCGGTCGACAGGGAGGTCACTCTGGAAACACCATATATTTT	CASGRQGGHSGNTIYF
TRBJ1-1	.	few	TRBV6-5	TGTGCCAGCAGTTACGGACAGAACACTGAAGCTTTCTTT	CASSYGQNTEAFF
TRBJ2-2	TRBD2	.	TRBV7-2	TGTGCCAGCAGCTTAGATCGAGCGGGAGTAGCCGGGGAGCTGTTTTTT	CASSLDRAGVAGELFF